The present entry profiles one TCR beta chain with its context. This CDR3 has 15 residues. Losses at the gene ends were 6 bases for V and 4 bases for J; bases not matched to a gene: 9. CDR1 and CDR2 from the germline V gene are MNHEY and SVGAGI. This sample was included in a study of shared clonotypes between healthy human individuals. Study-level information: Aged between 18 and 49, the donors were two women and a few men.

Generated by immunoSEQ multiplex PCR, the TCRdb table keeps only in-frame clones and is missing some. The table shows 2 million or so clones, with 90% to 95% occurring only once. The specimen sequenced was naive CD4+ T cells sorted from blood. Sample subset: CD45RA+ positively selected. This TCR was recovered from a man in his late teens or twenties in good health. The chain carries TRBV6-5 and TRBJ2-3; 8 nucleotides match TRBD2. CDR3 sequence reads: CASSLSGVFPDTQYF. The CDR3 nucleotides read TGTGCCAGCAGCCTTAGCGGGGTATTCCCAGATACGCAGTATTTT.